This T cell receptor (beta chain) appears in the sequencing data of a study of blood T cells in healthy people across ages. Looking at the study overall: Through template switching, about one barcoded beta molecule was captured per two T cells, as measured in model experiments.

This clonotype was seen a handful of times. Its antigen is not known. General observations from the study: Naive CD4+ cell counts and diversity both ran higher in long-lived than in aged donors. Estimated diversity that came from one million T cells was considered an underestimate. The recorded TCR beta diversity per million T cells decreased in a roughly linear manner with age.

The V gene lost 2 bases and the J gene lost 2 bases, with 19 bases spanning the gap. Germline V gene lookup returns CDR1 DFQATT and CDR2 SNEGSKA (reference sequence). This CDR3 is 16 amino acids long. The authors ran a second PCR of 7 to 11 cycles using a sample-barcoded 5' primer and a J-beta primer mix. In TCRdb, the 5' RACE reads were re-called with MiXCR into one record per CDR3 protein. The sample has 1,100,000 or so distinct CDR3 sequences, 45% seen once. The receptor's source is a woman aged 55 to 70 in good health. Sequencing was carried out using blood. The J gene is TRBJ2-7, the V gene TRBV20-1, with D unresolved. As DNA, the CDR3 is TGCAGTGCTAGACCCACCCTGGCGAAACCTACCTACGAGCAGTACTTC. Its translation is CSARPTLAKPTYEQYF.